The T cell receptor (beta chain) described here comes from a study of CD4 T cells in relation to SARS-CoV-2 and coronaviruses. The assay was immunoSEQ multiplex PCR, and TCRdb's table has in-frame clones only and misses some. This sample yields tens of thousands of clones, of which roughly 85% are seen a single time; roughly 1.5% belongs to the top ten. The germline V gene has CDR1 MDHEN and CDR2 SYDVKM. V was cut by 6 bases and J by 6 bases, with 14 bases left in between. This CDR3 comprises 13 residues. Unexposed donor CD4+ T cells date from about 2011-2019, before the COVID-19 pandemic. The chain recombines TRBV28 with TRBJ1-2; weak D call: TRBD1 (5 bases). This receptor was obtained from a human donor in good health. Sequencing was done on a sample of memory CD4+ T cells from PBMCs. CDR3 nucleotides: TGTGCCAGCAGGGAGGGGACCAGAGATGGCTACACCTTC. As protein: CASREGTRDGYTF.